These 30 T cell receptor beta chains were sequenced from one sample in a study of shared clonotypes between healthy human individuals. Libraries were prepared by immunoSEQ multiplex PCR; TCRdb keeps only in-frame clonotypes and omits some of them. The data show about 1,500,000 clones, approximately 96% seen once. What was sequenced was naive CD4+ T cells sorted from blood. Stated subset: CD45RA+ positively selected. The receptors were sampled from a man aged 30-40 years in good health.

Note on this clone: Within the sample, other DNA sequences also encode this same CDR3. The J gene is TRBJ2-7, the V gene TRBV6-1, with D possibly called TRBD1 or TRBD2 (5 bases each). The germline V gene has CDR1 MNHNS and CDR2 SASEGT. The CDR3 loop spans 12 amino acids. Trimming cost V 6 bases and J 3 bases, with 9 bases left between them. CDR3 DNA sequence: TGTGCCAGCAGCAGGGACGGCTACGAGCAGTACTTC. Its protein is CASSRDGYEQYF.

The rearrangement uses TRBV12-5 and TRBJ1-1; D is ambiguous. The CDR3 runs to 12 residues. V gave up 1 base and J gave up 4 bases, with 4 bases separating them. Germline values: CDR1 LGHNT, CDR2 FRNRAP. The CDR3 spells CASGLEITEAFF. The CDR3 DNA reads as TGTGCTAGTGGTTTGGAAATCACTGAAGCTTTCTTT.

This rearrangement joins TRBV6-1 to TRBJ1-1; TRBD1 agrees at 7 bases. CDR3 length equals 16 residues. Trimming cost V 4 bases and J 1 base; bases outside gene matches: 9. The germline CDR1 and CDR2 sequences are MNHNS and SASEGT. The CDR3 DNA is TGTGCCAGCAGTGTCATAATGGGACAGAGGAACACTGAAGCTTTCTTT. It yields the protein CASSVIMGQRNTEAFF.

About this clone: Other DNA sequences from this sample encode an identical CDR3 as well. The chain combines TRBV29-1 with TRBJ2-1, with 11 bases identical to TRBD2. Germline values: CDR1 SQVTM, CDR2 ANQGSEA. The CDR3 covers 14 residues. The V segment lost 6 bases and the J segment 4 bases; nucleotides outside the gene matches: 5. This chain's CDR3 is CSVVTSGSYNEQFF. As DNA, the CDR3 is TGCAGCGTGGTAACTAGCGGGAGTTACAATGAGCAGTTCTTC.

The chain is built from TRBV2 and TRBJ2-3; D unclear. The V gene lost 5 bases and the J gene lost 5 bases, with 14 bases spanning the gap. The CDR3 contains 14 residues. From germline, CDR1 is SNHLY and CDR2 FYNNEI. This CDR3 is CASSWDSSIDTQYF. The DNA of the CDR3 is TGTGCCAGCAGTTGGGATAGTTCGATAGATACGCAGTATTTT.

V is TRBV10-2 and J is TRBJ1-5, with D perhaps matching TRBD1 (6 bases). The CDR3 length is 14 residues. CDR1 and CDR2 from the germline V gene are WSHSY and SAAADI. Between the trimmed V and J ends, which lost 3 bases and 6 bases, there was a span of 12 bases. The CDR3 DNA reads TGCGCCAGCAGTGAATCAGGGGACATTCAGCCCCAGCATTTT. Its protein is CASSESGDIQPQHF.

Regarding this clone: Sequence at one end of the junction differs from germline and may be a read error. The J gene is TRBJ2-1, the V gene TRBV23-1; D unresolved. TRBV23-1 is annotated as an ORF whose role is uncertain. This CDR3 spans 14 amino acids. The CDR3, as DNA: TGCGCCAGCACTCAAGGAACCACCTACAATGAGCAGTTCTTC. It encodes CASTQGTTYNEQFF.

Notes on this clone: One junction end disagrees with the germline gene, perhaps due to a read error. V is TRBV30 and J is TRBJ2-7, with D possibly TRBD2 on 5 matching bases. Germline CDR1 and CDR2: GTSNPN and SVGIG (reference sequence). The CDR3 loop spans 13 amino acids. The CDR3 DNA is TGTGCCTGGATCCACAAGGACTCCCACGAGCAGTACTTC. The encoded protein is CAWIHKDSHEQYF.

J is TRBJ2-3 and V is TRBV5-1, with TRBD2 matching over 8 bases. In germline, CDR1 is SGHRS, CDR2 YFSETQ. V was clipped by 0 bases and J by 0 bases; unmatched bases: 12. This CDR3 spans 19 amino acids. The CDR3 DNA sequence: TGCGCCAGCAGCTTGGGAACAGCGGGAGAGACTTTTAGCACAGATACGCAGTATTTT. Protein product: CASSLGTAGETFSTDTQYF.

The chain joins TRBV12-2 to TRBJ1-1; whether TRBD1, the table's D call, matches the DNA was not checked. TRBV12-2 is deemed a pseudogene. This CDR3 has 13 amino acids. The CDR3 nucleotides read TGTGCAAGTCGTCCTAGGGGGAACACTGAAGCTTTCTTT. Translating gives CASRPRGNTEAFF.

CDR3 nucleotide sequence: TGTGCCTGGAGTGTATTAGATACAAGGGGGAACACTGAAGCTTTCTTT. It encodes CAWSVLDTRGNTEAFF. V usage is TRBV30 and J usage is TRBJ1-1; tentatively, D is TRBD1 (5 bases). The CDR3 is made up of 16 amino acids. The germline V gene has CDR1 GTSNPN and CDR2 SVGIG (reference sequence). The germline V and J ends were trimmed by 0 bases and 1 base, with 15 bases remaining between them.

CDR3 loop: CASSSLVLAAPTSTDTQYF. The CDR3 coding sequence is TGTGCCAGCAGCTCATTAGTATTAGCGGCGCCCACTAGCACAGATACGCAGTATTTT. V is TRBV7-6 and J is TRBJ2-3; TRBD2 is a possible D gene (6 bases). V was cut by 4 bases and J by 0 bases, with 23 bases left in between. CDR1 and CDR2 (germline): SGHVS, FNYEAQ. CDR3 length: 19 residues.

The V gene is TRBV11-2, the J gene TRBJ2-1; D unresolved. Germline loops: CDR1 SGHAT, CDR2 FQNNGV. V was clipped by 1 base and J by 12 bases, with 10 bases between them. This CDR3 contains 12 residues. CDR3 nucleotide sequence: TGTGCCAGCAGCTTAGGTGTACTCGGGCAGTTCTTC. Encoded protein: CASSLGVLGQFF.

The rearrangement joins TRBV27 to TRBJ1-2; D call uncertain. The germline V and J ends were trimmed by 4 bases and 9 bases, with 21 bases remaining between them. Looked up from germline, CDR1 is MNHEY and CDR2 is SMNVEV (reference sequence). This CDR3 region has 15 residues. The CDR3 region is CASSSIGSDPLSYTF. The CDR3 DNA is TGTGCCAGCAGTTCTATCGGGTCCGATCCTTTAAGCTACACCTTC.

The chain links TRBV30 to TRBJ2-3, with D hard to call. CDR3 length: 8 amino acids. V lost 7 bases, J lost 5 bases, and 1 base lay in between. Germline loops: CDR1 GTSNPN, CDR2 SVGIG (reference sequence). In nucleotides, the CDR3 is TGTGCCTTAGATACGCAGTATTTT. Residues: CALDTQYF. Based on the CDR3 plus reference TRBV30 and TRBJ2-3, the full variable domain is SQTIHQWPATLVQPVGSPLSLECTVEGTSNPNLYWYRQAAGRGLQLLFYSVGIGQISSEVPQNLSASRPQDRQFILSSKKLLLSDSGFYLCALDTQYFGPGTRLTVL.

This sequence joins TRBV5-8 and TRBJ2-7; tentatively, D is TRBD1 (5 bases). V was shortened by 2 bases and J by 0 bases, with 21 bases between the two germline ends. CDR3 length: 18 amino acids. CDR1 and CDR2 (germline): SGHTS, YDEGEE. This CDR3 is CASSFSAGLGVSSYEQYF. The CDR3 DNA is TGTGCCAGCAGCTTCTCGGCAGGGCTAGGGGTTAGCTCCTACGAGCAGTACTTC. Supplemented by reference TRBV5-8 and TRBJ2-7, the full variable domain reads EAGVTQSPTHLIKTRGQQATLRCSPISGHTSVYWYQQALGLGLQFLLWYDEGEERNRGNFPPRFSGRQFPNYSSELNVNALELEDSALYLCASSFSAGLGVSSYEQYFGPGTRLTVT.

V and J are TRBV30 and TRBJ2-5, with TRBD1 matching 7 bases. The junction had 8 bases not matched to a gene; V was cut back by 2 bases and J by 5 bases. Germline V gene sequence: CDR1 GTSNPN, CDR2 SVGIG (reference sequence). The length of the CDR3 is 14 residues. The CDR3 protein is CAWSQKQGWETQYF. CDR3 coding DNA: TGTGCCTGGAGTCAGAAACAGGGGTGGGAGACCCAGTACTTC.

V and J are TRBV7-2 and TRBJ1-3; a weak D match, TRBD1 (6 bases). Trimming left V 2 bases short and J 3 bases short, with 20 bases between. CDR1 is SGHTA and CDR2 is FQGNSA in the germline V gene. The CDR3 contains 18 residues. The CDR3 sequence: CASSLLLGADLVGNTIYF. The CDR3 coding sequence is TGTGCCAGCAGCTTACTCCTGGGGGCAGACCTTGTTGGAAACACCATATATTTT. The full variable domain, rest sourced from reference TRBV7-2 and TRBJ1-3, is GAGVSQSPSNKVTEKGKDVELRCDPISGHTALYWYRQSLGQGLEFLIYFQGNSAPDKSGLPSDRFSAERTGGSVSTLTIQRTQQEDSAVYLCASSLLLGADLVGNTIYFGEGSWLTVV.

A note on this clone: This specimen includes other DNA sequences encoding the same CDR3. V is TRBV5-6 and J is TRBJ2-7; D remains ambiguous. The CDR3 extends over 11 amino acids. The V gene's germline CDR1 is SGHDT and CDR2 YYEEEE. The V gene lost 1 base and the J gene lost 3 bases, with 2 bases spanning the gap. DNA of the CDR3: TGTGCCAGCAGCTTGCGCTACGAGCAGTACTTC. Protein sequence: CASSLRYEQYF. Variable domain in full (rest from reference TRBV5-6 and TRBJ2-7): DAGVTQSPTHLIKTRGQQVTLRCSPKSGHDTVSWYQQALGQGPQFIFQYYEEEERQRGNFPDRFSGHQFPNYSSELNVNALLLGDSALYLCASSLRYEQYFGPGTRLTVT.

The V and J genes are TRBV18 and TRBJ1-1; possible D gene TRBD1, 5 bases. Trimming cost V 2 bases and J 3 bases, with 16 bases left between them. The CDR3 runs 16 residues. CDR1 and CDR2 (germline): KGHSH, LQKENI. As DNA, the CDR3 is TGTGCCAGCTCACCAAGAGCGGGCAGGGTAGACACTGAAGCTTTCTTT. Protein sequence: CASSPRAGRVDTEAFF.

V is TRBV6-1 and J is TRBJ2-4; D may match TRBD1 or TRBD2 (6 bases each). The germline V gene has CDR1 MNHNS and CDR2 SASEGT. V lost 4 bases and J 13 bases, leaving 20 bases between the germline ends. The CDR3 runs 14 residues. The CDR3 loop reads CASSVSGGGSGQYF. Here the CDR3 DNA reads TGTGCCAGCAGTGTCTCCGGAGGGGGTTCGGGCCAGTACTTC.

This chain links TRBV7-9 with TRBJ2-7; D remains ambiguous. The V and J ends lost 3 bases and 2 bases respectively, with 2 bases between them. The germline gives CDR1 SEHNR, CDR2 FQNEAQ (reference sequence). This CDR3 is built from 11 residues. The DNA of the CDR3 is TGTGCCAGCAGCTTCCCCTACGAGCAGTACTTC. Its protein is CASSFPYEQYF.

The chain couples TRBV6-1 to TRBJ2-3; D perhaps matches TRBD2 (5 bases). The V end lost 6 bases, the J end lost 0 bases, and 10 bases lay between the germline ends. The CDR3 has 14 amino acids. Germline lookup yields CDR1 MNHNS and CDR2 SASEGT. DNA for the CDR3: TGTGCCAGCAGGGAGCCGGGGAGCACAGATACGCAGTATTTT. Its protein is CASREPGSTDTQYF.

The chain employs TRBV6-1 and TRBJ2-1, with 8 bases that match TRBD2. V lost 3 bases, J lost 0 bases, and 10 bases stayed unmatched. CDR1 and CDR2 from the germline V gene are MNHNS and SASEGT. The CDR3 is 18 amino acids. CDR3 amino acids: CASSDFGGRKGSYNEQFF. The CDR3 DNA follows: TGTGCCAGCAGTGATTTCGGCGGGAGGAAGGGCTCCTACAATGAGCAGTTCTTC.

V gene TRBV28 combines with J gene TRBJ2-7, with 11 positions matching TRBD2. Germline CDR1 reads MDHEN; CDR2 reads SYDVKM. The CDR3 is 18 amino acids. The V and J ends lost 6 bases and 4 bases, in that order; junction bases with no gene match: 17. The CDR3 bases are TGTGCCAGCAGCTCCCTAGCGGGAGGAGGGTCGGGTTATTACGAGCAGTACTTC. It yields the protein CASSSLAGGGSGYYEQYF.

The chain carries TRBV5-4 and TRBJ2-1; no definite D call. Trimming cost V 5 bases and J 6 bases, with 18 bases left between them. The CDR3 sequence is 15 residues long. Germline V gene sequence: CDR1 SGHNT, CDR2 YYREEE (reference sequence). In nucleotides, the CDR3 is TGTGCCAGCAGGCAAACAAGGCTCACCCTCAATGAGCAGTTCTTC. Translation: CASRQTRLTLNEQFF.

DNA of the CDR3: TGTGCCACCAGCCGCTGGACTGGCGGGGGCTCCTACGAGCAGTACTTC. Translated, it gives CATSRWTGGGSYEQYF. The chain carries TRBV15 and TRBJ2-7, with 7 bases fitting TRBD2. The germline V gene encodes CDR1 LNHNV and CDR2 YYDKDF (reference sequence). This CDR3 spans 16 amino acids. Trimming at V came to 5 bases and at J to 0 bases, leaving 10 bases not matched to a gene.

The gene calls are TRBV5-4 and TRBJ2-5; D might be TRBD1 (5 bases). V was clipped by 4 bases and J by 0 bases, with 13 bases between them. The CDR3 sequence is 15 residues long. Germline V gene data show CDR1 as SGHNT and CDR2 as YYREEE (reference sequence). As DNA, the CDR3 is TGTGCCAGCAGCATCCAGACAGCGTACCAAGAGACCCAGTACTTC. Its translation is CASSIQTAYQETQYF. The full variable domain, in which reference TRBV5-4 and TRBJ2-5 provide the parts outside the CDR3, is ETGVTQSPTHLIKTRGQQVTLRCSSQSGHNTVSWYQQALGQGPQFIFQYYREEENGRGNFPPRFSGLQFPNYSSELNVNALELDDSALYLCASSIQTAYQETQYFGPGTRLLVL.

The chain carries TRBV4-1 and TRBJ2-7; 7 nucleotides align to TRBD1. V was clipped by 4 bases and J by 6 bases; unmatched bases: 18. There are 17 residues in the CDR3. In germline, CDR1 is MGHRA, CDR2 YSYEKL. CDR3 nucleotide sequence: TGCGCCAGCAGCCCTAGTTCGGCCGGGACAGCAGTCTCCGAGCAGTACTTC. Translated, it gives CASSPSSAGTAVSEQYF.

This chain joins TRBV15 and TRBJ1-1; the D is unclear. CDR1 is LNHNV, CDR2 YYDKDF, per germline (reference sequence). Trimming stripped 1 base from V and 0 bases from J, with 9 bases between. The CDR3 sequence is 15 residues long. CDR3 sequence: CATSRGASLNTEAFF. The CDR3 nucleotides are TGTGCCACCAGCAGAGGGGCCAGTTTGAACACTGAAGCTTTCTTT.